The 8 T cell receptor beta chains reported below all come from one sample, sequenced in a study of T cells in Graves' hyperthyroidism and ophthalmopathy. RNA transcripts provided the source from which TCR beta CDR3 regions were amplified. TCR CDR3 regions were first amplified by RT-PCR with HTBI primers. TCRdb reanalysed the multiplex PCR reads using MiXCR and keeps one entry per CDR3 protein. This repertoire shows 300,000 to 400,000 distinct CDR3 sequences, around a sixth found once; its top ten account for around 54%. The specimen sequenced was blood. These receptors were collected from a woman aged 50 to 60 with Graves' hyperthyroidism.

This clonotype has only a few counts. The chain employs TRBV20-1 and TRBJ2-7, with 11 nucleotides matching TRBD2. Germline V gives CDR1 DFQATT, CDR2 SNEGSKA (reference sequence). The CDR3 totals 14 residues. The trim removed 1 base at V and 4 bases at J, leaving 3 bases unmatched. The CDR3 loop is CSARGSGGAYEQYV. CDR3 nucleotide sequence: TGCAGTGCTAGAGGTAGCGGGGGGGCTTACGAGCAGTACGTC.

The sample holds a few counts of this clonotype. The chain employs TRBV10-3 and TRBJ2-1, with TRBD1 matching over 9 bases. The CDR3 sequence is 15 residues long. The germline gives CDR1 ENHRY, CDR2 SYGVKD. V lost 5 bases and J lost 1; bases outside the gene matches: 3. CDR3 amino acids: CAISPGQGSYNEQFF. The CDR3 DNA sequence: TGTGCCATCAGTCCTGGACAGGGGTCCTACAATGAGCAGTTCTTC.

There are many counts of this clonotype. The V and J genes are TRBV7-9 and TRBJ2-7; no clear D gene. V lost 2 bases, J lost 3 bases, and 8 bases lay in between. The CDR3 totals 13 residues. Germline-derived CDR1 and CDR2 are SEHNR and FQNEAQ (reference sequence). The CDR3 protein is CASSLTAFYEQYF. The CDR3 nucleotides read TGTGCCAGCAGCTTAACAGCATTCTACGAGCAGTACTTC.

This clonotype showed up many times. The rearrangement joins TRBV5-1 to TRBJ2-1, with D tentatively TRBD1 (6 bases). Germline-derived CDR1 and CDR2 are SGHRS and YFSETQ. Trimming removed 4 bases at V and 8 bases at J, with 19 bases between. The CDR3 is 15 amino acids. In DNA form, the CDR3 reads TGCGCCAGCAGCCTCAGGGGCCGTAGTTCAGATGAGCAGTTCTTC. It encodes CASSLRGRSSDEQFF.

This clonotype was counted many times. DNA for the CDR3: TGTGCCAGCAGCGGCCGACAGGGTCACCAAGAGACCCAGTACTTC. The encoded protein is CASSGRQGHQETQYF. The chain carries TRBV7-9 and TRBJ2-5; 7 bases fit TRBD1. Germline CDR1 SEHNR, CDR2 FQNEAQ (reference sequence). V was clipped by 5 bases and J by 0 bases; unmatched bases: 6. The CDR3 is 15 residues long. The entire variable domain, with the rest obtained from reference TRBV7-9 and TRBJ2-5, is as follows: DTGVSQNPRHKITKRGQNVTFRCDPISEHNRLYWYRQTLGQGPEFLTYFQNEAQLEKSRLLSDRFSAERPKGSFSTLEIQRTEQGDSAMYLCASSGRQGHQETQYFGPGTRLLVL.

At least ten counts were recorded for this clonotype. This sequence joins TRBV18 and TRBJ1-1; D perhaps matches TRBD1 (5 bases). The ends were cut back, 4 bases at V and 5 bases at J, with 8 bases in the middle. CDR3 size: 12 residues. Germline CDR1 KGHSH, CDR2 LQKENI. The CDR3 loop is CASSLGLTEAFF. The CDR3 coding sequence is TGTGCCAGCTCACTGGGACTGACTGAAGCTTTCTTT.

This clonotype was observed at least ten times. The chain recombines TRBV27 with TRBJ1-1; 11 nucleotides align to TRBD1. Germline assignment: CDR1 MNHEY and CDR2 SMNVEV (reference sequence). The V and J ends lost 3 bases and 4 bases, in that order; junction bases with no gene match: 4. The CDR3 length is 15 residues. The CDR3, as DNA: TGTGCCAGCAGTTTGACCGGGACAGGGGGCACTGAAGCTTTCTTT. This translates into CASSLTGTGGTEAFF.

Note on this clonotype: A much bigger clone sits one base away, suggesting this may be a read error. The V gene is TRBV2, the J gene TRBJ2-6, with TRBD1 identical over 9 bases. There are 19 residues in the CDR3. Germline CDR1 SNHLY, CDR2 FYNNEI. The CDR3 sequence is CAGSANRGRLFSGANVLTF. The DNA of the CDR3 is TGTGCCGGCAGTGCAAACAGGGGGCGACTCTTTTCTGGGGCCAACGTCCTGACTTTC. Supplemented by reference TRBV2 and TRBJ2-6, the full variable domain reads EPEVTQTPSHQVTQMGQEVILRCVPISNHLYFYWYRQILGQKVEFLVSFYNNEISEKSEIFDDQFSVERPDGSNFTLKIRSTKLEDSAMYFCAGSANRGRLFSGANVLTFGAGSRLTVL.